This T cell receptor beta chain stems from a study of beta chain features in type 1 diabetes. CDR1 and CDR2 (germline): MNHNY, SVGAGI (reference sequence). This CDR3 is built from 14 residues. Trimming cost V 4 bases and J 6 bases; bases outside gene matches: 2. The sequenced template was cDNA made from the entire isolated RNA. Produced via immunoSEQ multiplex PCR; TCRdb's table is partial and in-frame only. The sample records 300,000 to 350,000 clones, 12% to 15% being singletons. This clone has just a few counts. The chain combines TRBV6-6 with TRBJ1-4; TRBD1 matches 10 bases. The sequenced sample consisted of central memory CD4+ T cells from blood. This clonotype originated in a man between 25 and 39 years old in good health. The CDR3 protein is CASSSGTGDEKLFF. CDR3 in DNA: TGTGCCAGCAGTTCCGGGACAGGGGATGAAAAACTGTTTTTT.